This TCR beta chain was profiled in a study of early T cells in non-severe SARS-CoV-2 infection. Study background: Bulk RNA from unsorted whole blood was sequenced; chains were unpaired.

TCRdb re-called the 5' RACE reads through MiXCR, storing one row per CDR3 protein. Among about 80,000 distinct CDR3 sequences listed, 5% were seen once. CDR3 length: 13 residues. The germline V gene encodes CDR1 DFQATT and CDR2 SNEGSKA (reference sequence). J gave up 5 bases and V 6 bases, and 8 bases lay outside the gene matches. The material was whole blood, obtained at baseline. This receptor was obtained from an adult who was a healthcare worker with PCR-confirmed SARS-CoV-2 infection or an uninfected control (not recorded which). The chain recombines TRBV20-1 with TRBJ2-7; 9 bases fit TRBD1. The CDR3 nucleotides read TGCAGTGCCCCGGGACAGGGTATCCACGAGCAGTACTTC. The encoded protein is CSAPGQGIHEQYF.